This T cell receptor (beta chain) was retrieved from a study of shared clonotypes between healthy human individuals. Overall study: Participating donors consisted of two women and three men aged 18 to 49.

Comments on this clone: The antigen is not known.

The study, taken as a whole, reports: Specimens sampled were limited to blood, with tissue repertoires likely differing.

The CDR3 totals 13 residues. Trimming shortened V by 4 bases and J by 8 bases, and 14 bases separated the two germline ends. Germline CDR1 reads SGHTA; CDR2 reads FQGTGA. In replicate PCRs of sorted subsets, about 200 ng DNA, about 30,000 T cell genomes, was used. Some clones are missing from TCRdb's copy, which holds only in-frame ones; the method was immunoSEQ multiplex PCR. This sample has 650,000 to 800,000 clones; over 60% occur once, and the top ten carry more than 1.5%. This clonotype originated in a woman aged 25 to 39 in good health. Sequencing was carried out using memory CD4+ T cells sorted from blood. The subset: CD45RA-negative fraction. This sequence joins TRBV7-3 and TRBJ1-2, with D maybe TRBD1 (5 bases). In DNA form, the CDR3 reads TGTGCCAGCAGCTCAACCCATCACAGGGGCTACACCTTC. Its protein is CASSSTHHRGYTF.